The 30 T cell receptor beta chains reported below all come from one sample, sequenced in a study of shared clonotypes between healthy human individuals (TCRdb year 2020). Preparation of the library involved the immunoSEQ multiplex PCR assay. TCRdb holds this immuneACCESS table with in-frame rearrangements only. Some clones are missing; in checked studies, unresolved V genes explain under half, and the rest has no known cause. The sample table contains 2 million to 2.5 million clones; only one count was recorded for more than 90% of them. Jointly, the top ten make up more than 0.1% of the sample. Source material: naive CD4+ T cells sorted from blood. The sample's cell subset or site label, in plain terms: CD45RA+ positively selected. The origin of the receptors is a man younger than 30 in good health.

CDR3 DNA sequence: TGTGCCAGCAGTGAGGAAGCGGGCTCCTACAATGAGCAGTTCTTC. It encodes CASSEEAGSYNEQFF. This chain links TRBV6-4 with TRBJ2-1; D perhaps matches TRBD2 (6 bases). Deletions cut 3 bases from V and 0 bases from J, with 9 bases between. Germline CDR1 reads MRHNA; CDR2 reads SNTAGT. CDR3 length equals 15 residues.

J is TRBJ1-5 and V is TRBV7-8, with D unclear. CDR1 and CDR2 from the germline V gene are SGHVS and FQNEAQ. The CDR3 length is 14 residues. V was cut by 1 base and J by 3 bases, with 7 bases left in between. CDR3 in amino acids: CASSLVTANQPQHF. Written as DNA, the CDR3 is TGTGCCAGCAGCTTAGTAACCGCCAATCAGCCCCAGCATTTT.

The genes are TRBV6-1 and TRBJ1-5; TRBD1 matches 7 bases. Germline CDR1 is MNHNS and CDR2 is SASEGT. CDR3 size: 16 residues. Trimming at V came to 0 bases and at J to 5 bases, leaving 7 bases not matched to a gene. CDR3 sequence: CASSEARQGRHQPQHF. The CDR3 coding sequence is TGTGCCAGCAGTGAAGCGAGACAGGGTAGACATCAGCCCCAGCATTTT.

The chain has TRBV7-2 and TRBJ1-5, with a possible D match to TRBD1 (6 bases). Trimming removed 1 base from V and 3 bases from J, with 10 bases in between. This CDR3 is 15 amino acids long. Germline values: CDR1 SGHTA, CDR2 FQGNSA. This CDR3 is CASSLVQGYNQPQHF. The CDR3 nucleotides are TGTGCCAGCAGCTTAGTACAGGGTTACAATCAGCCCCAGCATTTT.

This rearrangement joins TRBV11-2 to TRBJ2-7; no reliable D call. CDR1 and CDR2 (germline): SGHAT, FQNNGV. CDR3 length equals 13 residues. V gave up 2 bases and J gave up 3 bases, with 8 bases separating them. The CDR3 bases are TGTGCCAGCAGCTTAAGGTGGGGCTACGAGCAGTACTTC. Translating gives CASSLRWGYEQYF.

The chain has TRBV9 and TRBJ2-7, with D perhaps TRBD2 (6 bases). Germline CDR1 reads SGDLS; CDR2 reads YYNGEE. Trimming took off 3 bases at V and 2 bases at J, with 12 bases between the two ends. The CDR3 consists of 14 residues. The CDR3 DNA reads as TGTGCCAGCAGCGGTCGGGAGAGGGCCTACGAGCAGTACTTC. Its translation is CASSGRERAYEQYF.

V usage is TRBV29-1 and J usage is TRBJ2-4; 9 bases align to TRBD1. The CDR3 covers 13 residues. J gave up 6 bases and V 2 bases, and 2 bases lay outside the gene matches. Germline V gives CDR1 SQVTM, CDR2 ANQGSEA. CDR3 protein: CSVELDRGNIQYF. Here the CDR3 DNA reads TGCAGCGTTGAACTGGACAGGGGAAACATTCAGTACTTC.

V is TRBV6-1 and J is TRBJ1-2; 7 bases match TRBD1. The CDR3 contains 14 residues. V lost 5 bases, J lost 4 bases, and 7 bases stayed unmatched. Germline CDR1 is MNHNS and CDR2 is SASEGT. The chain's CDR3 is CASSSRDSLYGYTF. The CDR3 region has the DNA TGTGCCAGCAGTTCCCGGGACAGTCTCTATGGCTACACCTTC.

CDR3 DNA: TGTGCCAGAAGCTTGTGGGACAGAAATAGCAATCAGCCCCAGCATTTT. It yields the protein CARSLWDRNSNQPQHF. The chain couples TRBV5-3 to TRBJ1-5, with 7 bases identical to TRBD1. TRBV5-3 is an ORF, with its function uncertain. The CDR3 spans 16 residues. Trimming cost V 1 base and J 0 bases; bases outside gene matches: 4.

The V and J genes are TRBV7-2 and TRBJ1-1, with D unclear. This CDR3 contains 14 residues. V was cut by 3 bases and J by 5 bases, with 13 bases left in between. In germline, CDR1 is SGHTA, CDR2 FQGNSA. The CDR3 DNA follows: TGTGCCAGCAGCTTTCGTATGTCGGGAACTGAAGCTTTCTTT. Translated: CASSFRMSGTEAFF.

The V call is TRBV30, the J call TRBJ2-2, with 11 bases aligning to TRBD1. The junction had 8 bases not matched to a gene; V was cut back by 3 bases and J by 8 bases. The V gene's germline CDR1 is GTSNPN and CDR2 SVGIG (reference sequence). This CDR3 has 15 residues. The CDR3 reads CAWRARDRGAGELFF. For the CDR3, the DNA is TGTGCCTGGAGAGCTAGGGACAGGGGGGCAGGGGAGCTGTTTTTT.

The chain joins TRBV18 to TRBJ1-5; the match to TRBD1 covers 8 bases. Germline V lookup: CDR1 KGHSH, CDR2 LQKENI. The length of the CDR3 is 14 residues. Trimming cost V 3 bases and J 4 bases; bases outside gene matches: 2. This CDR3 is CASSPTGVNQPQHF. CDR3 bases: TGTGCCAGCTCACCGACAGGGGTTAATCAGCCCCAGCATTTT.

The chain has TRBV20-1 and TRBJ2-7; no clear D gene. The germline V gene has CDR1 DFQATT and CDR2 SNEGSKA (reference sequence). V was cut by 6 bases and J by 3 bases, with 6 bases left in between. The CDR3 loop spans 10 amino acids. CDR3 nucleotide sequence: TGCAGTGCCATAGGCTACGAGCAGTACTTC. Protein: CSAIGYEQYF.

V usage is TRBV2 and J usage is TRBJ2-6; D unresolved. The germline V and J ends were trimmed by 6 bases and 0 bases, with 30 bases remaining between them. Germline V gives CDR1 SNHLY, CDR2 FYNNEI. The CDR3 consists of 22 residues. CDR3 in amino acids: CASSDTVGLGWFDSSGANVLTF. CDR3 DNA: TGTGCCAGCAGCGACACGGTGGGATTGGGTTGGTTCGATTCCTCTGGGGCCAACGTCCTGACTTTC.

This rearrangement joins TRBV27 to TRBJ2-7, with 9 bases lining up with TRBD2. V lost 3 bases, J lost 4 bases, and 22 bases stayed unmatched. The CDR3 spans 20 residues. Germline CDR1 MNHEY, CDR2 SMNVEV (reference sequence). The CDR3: CASSFPTPGSGSAPPYEQYF. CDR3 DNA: TGTGCCAGCAGTTTCCCCACTCCGGGTAGCGGGAGCGCTCCCCCTTACGAGCAGTACTTC.

The CDR3 nucleotides are TGTGCCAGCAGGACGGGCTCGAGCTCCTATAATTCACCCCTCCACTTT. Its translation: CASRTGSSSYNSPLHF. J is TRBJ1-6 and V is TRBV7-9; D is unresolved. This CDR3 spans 16 amino acids. V was clipped by 6 bases and J by 0 bases, with 12 bases between them. Germline lookup yields CDR1 SEHNR and CDR2 FQNEAQ (reference sequence). The full variable domain, rest sourced from reference TRBV7-9 and TRBJ1-6, is DTGVSQNPRHKITKRGQNVTFRCDPISEHNRLYWYRQTLGQGPEFLTYFQNEAQLEKSRLLSDRFSAERPKGSFSTLEIQRTEQGDSAMYLCASRTGSSSYNSPLHFGNGTRLTVT.

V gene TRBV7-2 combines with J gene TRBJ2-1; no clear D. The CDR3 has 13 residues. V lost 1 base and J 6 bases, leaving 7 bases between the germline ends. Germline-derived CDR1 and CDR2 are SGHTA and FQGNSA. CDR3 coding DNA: TGTGCCAGCAGCTTAGGCTACCTCAATGAGCAGTTCTTC. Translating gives CASSLGYLNEQFF.

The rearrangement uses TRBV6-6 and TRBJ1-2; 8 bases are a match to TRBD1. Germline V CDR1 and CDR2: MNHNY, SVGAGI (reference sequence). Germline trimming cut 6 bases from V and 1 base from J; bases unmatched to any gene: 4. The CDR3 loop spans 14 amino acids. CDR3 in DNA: TGTGCCAGCAGACCGGGACAGGTTAACTATGGCTACACCTTC. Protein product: CASRPGQVNYGYTF.

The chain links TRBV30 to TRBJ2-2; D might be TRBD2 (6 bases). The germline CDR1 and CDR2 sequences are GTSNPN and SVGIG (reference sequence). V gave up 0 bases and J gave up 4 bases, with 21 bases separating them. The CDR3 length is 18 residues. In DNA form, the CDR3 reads TGTGCCTGGAGTGTAATCTATGGGAGGTCGGTTTTCACCGGGGAGCTGTTTTTT. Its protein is CAWSVIYGRSVFTGELFF.

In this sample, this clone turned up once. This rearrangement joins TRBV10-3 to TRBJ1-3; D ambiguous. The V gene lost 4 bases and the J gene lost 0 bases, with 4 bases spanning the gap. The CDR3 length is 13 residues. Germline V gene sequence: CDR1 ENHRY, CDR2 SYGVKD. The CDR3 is CAISANSGNTIYF. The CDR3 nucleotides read TGTGCCATCAGTGCCAACTCTGGAAACACCATATATTTT.

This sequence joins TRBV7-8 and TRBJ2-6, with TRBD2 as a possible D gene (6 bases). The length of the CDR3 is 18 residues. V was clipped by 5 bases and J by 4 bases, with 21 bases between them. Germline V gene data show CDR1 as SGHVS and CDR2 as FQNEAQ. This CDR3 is CASSLNRGAVRGANVLTF. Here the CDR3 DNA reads TGTGCCAGCAGCCTAAACCGCGGGGCTGTCAGAGGGGCCAACGTCCTGACTTTC.

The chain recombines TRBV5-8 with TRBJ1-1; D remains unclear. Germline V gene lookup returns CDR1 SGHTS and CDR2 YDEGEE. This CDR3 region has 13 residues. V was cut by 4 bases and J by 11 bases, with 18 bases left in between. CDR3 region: CASSGLLFSAAFF. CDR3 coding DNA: TGTGCCAGCAGCGGGCTGTTGTTCTCGGCCGCTTTCTTT.

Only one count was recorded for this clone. CDR3 sequence reads: CASSLSGNSNQPQHF. CDR3 nucleotides: TGTGCCAGCAGCTTATCAGGGAATAGCAATCAGCCCCAGCATTTT. The rearrangement links TRBV7-2 to TRBJ1-5, with a tentative D call TRBD1 (5 bases). V was pared by 2 bases and J by 0 bases, with 8 bases between. Per germline, CDR1 SGHTA and CDR2 FQGNSA. This CDR3 is 15 amino acids long.

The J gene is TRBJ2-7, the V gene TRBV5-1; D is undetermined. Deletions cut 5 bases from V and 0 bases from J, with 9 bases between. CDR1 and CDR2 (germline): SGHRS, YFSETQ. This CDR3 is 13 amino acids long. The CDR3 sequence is CASSELTSYEQYF. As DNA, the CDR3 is TGCGCCAGCAGTGAGCTTACCTCCTACGAGCAGTACTTC.

The CDR3 loop reads CASSLAGTERSPLHF. The DNA of the CDR3 is TGCGCCAGCAGCTTGGCCGGAACCGAAAGATCACCCCTCCACTTT. The chain recombines TRBV5-1 with TRBJ1-6; D is unclear. This CDR3 spans 15 amino acids. From germline, CDR1 is SGHRS and CDR2 YFSETQ. V lost 0 bases and J lost 10, with 14 bases in between.

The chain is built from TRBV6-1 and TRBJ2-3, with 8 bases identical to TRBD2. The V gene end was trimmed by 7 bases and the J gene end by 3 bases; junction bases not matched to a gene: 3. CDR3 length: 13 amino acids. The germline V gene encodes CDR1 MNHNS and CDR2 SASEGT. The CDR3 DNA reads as TGTGCCAGCACGGTAGCGGGGACAGATACGCAGTATTTT. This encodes CASTVAGTDTQYF.

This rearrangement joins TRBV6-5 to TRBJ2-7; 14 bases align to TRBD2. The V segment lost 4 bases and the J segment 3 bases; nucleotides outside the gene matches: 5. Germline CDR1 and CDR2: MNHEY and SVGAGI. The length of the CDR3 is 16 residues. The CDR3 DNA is TGTGCCAGCAGTTCCGCGGGACTAGCGGGAGTCTACGAGCAGTACTTC. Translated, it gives CASSSAGLAGVYEQYF.

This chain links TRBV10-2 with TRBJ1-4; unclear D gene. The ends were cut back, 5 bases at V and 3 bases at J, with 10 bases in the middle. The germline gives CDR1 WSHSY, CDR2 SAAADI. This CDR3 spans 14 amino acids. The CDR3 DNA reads TGCGCCAGCAGTATCCAACAGCCTAATGAAAAACTGTTTTTT. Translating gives CASSIQQPNEKLFF.

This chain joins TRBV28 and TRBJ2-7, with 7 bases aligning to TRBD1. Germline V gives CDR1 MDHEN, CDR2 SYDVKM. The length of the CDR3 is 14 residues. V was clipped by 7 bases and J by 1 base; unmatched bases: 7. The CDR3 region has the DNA TGTGCCAGCAACAAACCGGGACAGTCCTACGAGCAGTACTTC. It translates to CASNKPGQSYEQYF.

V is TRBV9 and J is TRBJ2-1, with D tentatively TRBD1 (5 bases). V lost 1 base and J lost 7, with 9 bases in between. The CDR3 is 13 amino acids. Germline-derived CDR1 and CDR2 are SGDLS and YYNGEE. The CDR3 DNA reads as TGTGCCAGCAGCGTAAACCAGGGAAATGAGCAGTTCTTC. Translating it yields CASSVNQGNEQFF.